This T cell receptor (beta chain) stems from a study of molecular identifiers for immune sequencing clone quantification. Study-wide results and caveats: The study found clones above 20 RNA copies held over 97% of effector molecules and under 1% in naive cells.

Between the trimmed V and J ends, which lost 0 bases and 3 bases, there was a span of 10 bases. Germline V gene lookup returns CDR1 MGHRA and CDR2 YSYEKL. CDR3 size: 15 residues. At least ten counts were recorded for this clonotype. Antigen specificity is unknown. Between about 19,000 and 1,100,000 sorted cells, with 10%, 30% or 50% RNA, yielded naive CD8 libraries. Naive CD8 T cells were sorted, and the gate applied was CD8+CD4-CCR7+CD45RA+. TCRdb reprocessed the PCR reads via MiXCR and lists one record per CDR3 protein. The repertoire holds under 350,000 distinct CDR3 sequences, with roughly a quarter as singletons.

The sequence was collected from a human donor in good health. Some libraries in this study had Jurkat cell RNA spiked in. Sequencing used naive CD8+ T cells from blood, with Jurkat cell RNA spiked in. As to subset: FACS-sorted CD8+CD4-CCR7+CD45RA+ naive T cells. The rearrangement links TRBV4-1 to TRBJ2-3, with D perhaps assigned TRBD1 or TRBD2 (5 bases each). CDR3 region: CASSQDWGPTDTQYF. For the CDR3, the DNA is TGCGCCAGCAGCCAAGACTGGGGACCGACAGATACGCAGTATTTT.